The T cell receptor beta chain under discussion was sequenced for a study of T cell responses to AZD1222 COVID-19 vaccine. Of note for this clone: Antigen: not known.

Trimming shortened V by 0 bases and J by 5 bases, and 6 bases separated the two germline ends. The CDR3 sequence is 13 residues long. Germline V gene lookup returns CDR1 LGHDT and CDR2 YNNKEL (reference sequence). The table came from immunoSEQ multiplex PCR; TCRdb's copy has only in-frame clones and leaves some out. The sample includes some 170,000 clones, around nine tenths seen only once; the top ten take approximately 2.5%. Study results and caveats: Dominant CD4 TCR responses targeted spike regions 160-218 and 743-854. Clonal diversity may have been underestimated in mostly white British donors. The reported proportion of spike-specific TCRs targeting unmutated variant regions was nearly half.

J is TRBJ2-3 and V is TRBV3-1 (or the pseudogene TRBV3-2), with D uncertain. The TCR comes from an adult in good health. Sequencing used peripheral blood, obtained on day 0 of AZD1222 vaccination. CDR3 nucleotide sequence: TGTGCCAGCAGCCAAGATGTCGAAGATACGCAGTATTTT. It specifies CASSQDVEDTQYF.